One and the same sample provided the 4 T cell receptor beta chains below, sequenced in a study of cytomegalovirus exposure and HLA in healthy donors. PCR involved 60 Vbeta and 13 Jbeta primers. Libraries were prepared by immunoSEQ multiplex PCR; TCRdb keeps only in-frame clonotypes and omits some of them. The sample carries 100,000 to 150,000 clones, roughly 66% recorded once. The sequenced material came from PBMCs. The receptor set was obtained from a man in his 60s in good health and CMV-seropositive.

This clone was seen a few times. V usage is TRBV10-1 and J usage is TRBJ1-2, with 7 bases aligning to TRBD1. From germline, CDR1 is WNHNN and CDR2 SYGVQD (reference sequence). With V trimmed by 0 bases and J by 5 bases, 6 bases remained unmatched. The CDR3 is made up of 15 amino acids. The CDR3: CASSESGTDIYGYTF. The CDR3 region has the DNA TGCGCCAGCAGTGAGTCCGGGACAGACATTTATGGCTACACCTTC.

This clone was seen a handful of times. The genes are TRBV6-6 and TRBJ2-7; 9 positions agree with TRBD1. The CDR3 is 14 amino acids. From germline, CDR1 is MNHNY and CDR2 SVGAGI (reference sequence). Trimming cost V 6 bases and J 4 bases; bases outside gene matches: 7. The chain's CDR3 is CASRDGTGQYEQYF. CDR3 sequence (DNA): TGTGCCAGCAGAGACGGGACAGGGCAGTACGAGCAGTACTTC.

The rearrangement uses TRBV11-2 and TRBJ2-7; TRBD2 is a possible D gene (6 bases). Trimming shortened V by 5 bases and J by 3 bases, and 11 bases separated the two germline ends. The CDR3 consists of 13 residues. Germline V gene sequence: CDR1 SGHAT, CDR2 FQNNGV. In DNA form, the CDR3 reads TGTGCCAGCAGCGGGTGGGGGGACTACGAGCAGTACTTC. It codes for CASSGWGDYEQYF.

This sequence joins TRBV2 and TRBJ2-5, with 8 bases matching TRBD1. CDR1 is SNHLY and CDR2 is FYNNEI in the germline V gene. V trimming: 6 bases; J trimming: 3 bases; junction bases outside the gene matches: 3. CDR3 length: 13 residues. The DNA of the CDR3 is TGTGCCAGCAGCAGGGGGCTGGAAGAGACCCAGTACTTC. Translating gives CASSRGLEETQYF.